This T cell receptor (beta chain) was sequenced during a study of tissue T cells after allogeneic stem cell transplantation. A word on this clone: What it recognizes is unknown. Genes and germline come from the mouse. The CDR3 is cut off 1 residue early in the read; its end comes from the germline J gene.

Study outcomes and limitations: TCR repertoires tracked anatomic similarity, regardless of disease or transplant status.

The method was immunoSEQ multiplex PCR; TCRdb's version includes in-frame clones alone and lacks a portion of them. Seen here are tens of thousands of clones, over 70% observed once, and the top ten hold 0.5% to 0.6%. The CDR3 totals 13 residues. Trimming cost V 0 bases and J 6 bases, with 8 bases left between them. Germline V gene sequence: CDR1 NNHNN, CDR2 SYGAGS (reference sequence). This TCR was sampled from a pool of C57BL/6 mice in good health. This chain links TRBV13-2 with TRBJ2-5; D is possibly TRBD2 (6 bases). The sample taken for sequencing was sorted cells pooled from one or two spleens. This CDR3 reads CASGDAGADTQYF. The part of the CDR3 DNA that was read is TGTGCCAGCGGTGATGCTGGGGCGGACACCCAGTAC.